These 17 T cell receptor beta chains were sequenced from one sample in a study of T cell repertoires in cytomegalovirus infection. Their antigens are not known. In TCRdb, the reads were re-called with MiXCR into one record per CDR3 protein. The sample gives 310,000 or so distinct CDR3 sequences, around 25% of which show up once; about an eighth is in the top ten. Sequenced here: cultured PBMCs, sampled from culture after CMV antigen stimulation. Receptor source: a human donor in good health (CMV status not recorded). Some clones in this sample may be carry-over from other donors' samples.

The chain has TRBV29-1 and TRBJ2-4; 11 nucleotides match TRBD2. Unmatched junction bases numbered 7, after V lost 6 bases and J lost 0 bases. Germline values: CDR1 SQVTM, CDR2 ANQGSEA. The CDR3 is made up of 16 amino acids. The CDR3 DNA reads as TGCAGCGTCCTCCTGGGGACTAGCGGAGCCAAAAACATTCAGTACTTC. Translation: CSVLLGTSGAKNIQYF.

The chain has TRBV19 and TRBJ1-5; D is possibly TRBD1 (6 bases). V was trimmed by 10 bases and J by 3 bases, leaving 13 bases between them. CDR3 length: 13 amino acids. CDR1 and CDR2 (germline): LNHDA, SQIVND (reference sequence). DNA for the CDR3: TGTGCCACCCAGGGGTTCGACAATCAGCCCCAGCATTTT. Protein sequence: CATQGFDNQPQHF.

In this sample, this clonotype turned up many times. The genes are TRBV12-3 or TRBV12-4 and TRBJ1-4; no clear D gene. The V and J ends lost 6 bases and 4 bases respectively, with 6 bases between them. The CDR3 extends over 12 amino acids. The CDR3 sequence is CASRHFNEKLFF. The CDR3 region has the DNA TGTGCCAGCAGACACTTTAATGAAAAACTGTTTTTT.

The chain joins TRBV29-1 to TRBJ2-3; 14 bases align to TRBD2. Germline values: CDR1 SQVTM, CDR2 ANQGSEA. The CDR3 loop spans 14 amino acids. Trimming took 6 bases from V and 6 from J; bases not matched to a gene: 5. CDR3 DNA: TGCAGCGTCGGGACTAGCGGGAGCTGGGATACGCAGTATTTT. Its translation: CSVGTSGSWDTQYF.

The chain recombines TRBV5-4 with TRBJ2-7; 7 nucleotides line up with TRBD2. Germline loops: CDR1 SGHNT, CDR2 YYREEE (reference sequence). Trimming removed 3 bases from V and 5 bases from J; junction bases left unmatched: 5. The CDR3 spans 13 residues. The CDR3 nucleotides are TGTGCCAGCAGCTGGGGGACTATAAACGAGCAGTACTTC. The encoded protein is CASSWGTINEQYF. Supplemented by reference TRBV5-4 and TRBJ2-7, the full variable domain reads ETGVTQSPTHLIKTRGQQVTLRCSSQSGHNTVSWYQQALGQGPQFIFQYYREEENGRGNFPPRFSGLQFPNYSSELNVNALELDDSALYLCASSWGTINEQYFGPGTRLTVT.

The V call is TRBV6-2 or TRBV6-3, the J call TRBJ2-7, with D perhaps matching TRBD2 (6 bases). Per the germline V gene, CDR1 is MNHEY and CDR2 is SVGEGT. This CDR3 has 13 amino acids. With 6 bases removed from V and 2 bases from J, the gap between germline ends came to 11 bases. The CDR3 protein is CASRNGGTYEQYV. In nucleotides, the CDR3 is TGTGCCAGCAGAAACGGCGGGACCTACGAGCAGTACGTC.

This clonotype has a count of ten or more. The chain employs TRBV9 and TRBJ1-6; 10 positions match TRBD1. The germline V gene encodes CDR1 SGDLS and CDR2 YYNGEE. Trimming took 2 bases from V and 10 from J; bases not matched to a gene: 3. The CDR3 consists of 14 residues. The CDR3 loop reads CASSVGQGESPLHF. CDR3 nucleotides: TGTGCCAGCAGCGTTGGACAGGGGGAATCACCCCTCCACTTT. The whole variable domain, filled in from reference TRBV9 and TRBJ1-6, reads DSGVTQTPKHLITATGQRVTLRCSPRSGDLSVYWYQQSLDQGLQFLIQYYNGEERAKGNILERFSAQQFPDLHSELNLSSLELGDSALYFCASSVGQGESPLHFGNGTRLTVT.

This clonotype was seen a handful of times. The gene calls are TRBV7-2 and TRBJ2-1; 12 positions agree with TRBD2. Germline lookup yields CDR1 SGHTA and CDR2 FQGNSA. J lost 6 bases, V lost 3 bases, and 6 bases had no gene match. This CDR3 is 16 amino acids long. CDR3 nucleotide sequence: TGTGCCAGCAGCTTTGCTAGCGGGAGGGCCCTCAATGAGCAGTTCTTC. This translates into CASSFASGRALNEQFF. The full variable domain, its missing parts supplied by reference TRBV7-2 and TRBJ2-1, is GAGVSQSPSNKVTEKGKDVELRCDPISGHTALYWYRQSLGQGLEFLIYFQGNSAPDKSGLPSDRFSAERTGGSVSTLTIQRTQQEDSAVYLCASSFASGRALNEQFFGPGTRLTVL.

This clonotype was found a few times. DNA of the CDR3: TGTGCCAGCAGCCGACAGGGCTATAATGAAAAACTGTTTTTT. Its translation: CASSRQGYNEKLFF. This chain links TRBV11-2 with TRBJ1-4; the match to TRBD1 covers 7 bases. This CDR3 is 14 amino acids long. Trimming at V came to 5 bases and at J to 4 bases, leaving 4 bases not matched to a gene. Per the germline V gene, CDR1 is SGHAT and CDR2 is FQNNGV.

This clonotype was seen repeatedly, ten times or more. The chain is built from TRBV7-2 and TRBJ1-5, with 8 bases fitting TRBD1. The CDR3 loop spans 15 amino acids. Per the germline V gene, CDR1 is SGHTA and CDR2 is FQGNSA. Losses at the gene ends were 1 base for V and 7 bases for J; bases not matched to a gene: 6. The CDR3 sequence is CASSLGTGFGQPQHF. The CDR3 nucleotides read TGTGCCAGCAGCTTAGGGACAGGGTTCGGGCAGCCCCAGCATTTT.

This clonotype has just a few counts. The J gene is TRBJ2-3, the V gene TRBV20-1; TRBD2 agrees at 7 bases. Trimming at V came to 4 bases and at J to 5 bases, leaving 3 bases not matched to a gene. Per the germline V gene, CDR1 is DFQATT and CDR2 is SNEGSKA (reference sequence). The CDR3 covers 12 residues. Here the CDR3 reads CSAKRGRDTQYF. As DNA, the CDR3 is TGCAGTGCTAAACGCGGGAGAGATACGCAGTATTTT.

The chain has TRBV2 and TRBJ1-2, with a tentative D call TRBD1 (5 bases). The CDR3 length is 15 residues. V lost 7 bases and J lost 2, with 17 bases in between. The germline V gene encodes CDR1 SNHLY and CDR2 FYNNEI. The CDR3 spells CASTQGTLENYGYTF. The DNA for the CDR3 is TGTGCCAGCACCCAAGGGACGCTCGAAAACTATGGCTACACCTTC. Variable domain in full (rest from reference TRBV2 and TRBJ1-2): EPEVTQTPSHQVTQMGQEVILRCVPISNHLYFYWYRQILGQKVEFLVSFYNNEISEKSEIFDDQFSVERPDGSNFTLKIRSTKLEDSAMYFCASTQGTLENYGYTFGSGTRLTVV.

This chain links TRBV29-1 with TRBJ2-1, with 7 bases lining up with TRBD2. The CDR3 consists of 13 residues. The germline V gene encodes CDR1 SQVTM and CDR2 ANQGSEA. V lost 8 bases, J lost 3 bases, and 7 bases stayed unmatched. CDR3 region: CSLGASGYNEQFF. In DNA, the CDR3 is TGCAGCCTCGGCGCTAGCGGCTACAATGAGCAGTTCTTC.

This rearrangement joins TRBV10-3 to TRBJ1-2, with TRBD1 identical over 7 bases. The CDR3 is 15 amino acids. Per germline, CDR1 ENHRY and CDR2 SYGVKD. J gave up 4 bases and V 6 bases, and 11 bases lay outside the gene matches. CDR3 residues: CAIRTRDRDFYGYTF. CDR3 in DNA: TGTGCCATCAGAACCAGGGACAGAGACTTCTATGGCTACACCTTC.

This clonotype was seen only a few times. The V and J genes are TRBV6-2 or TRBV6-3 and TRBJ2-1; either TRBD1 or TRBD2 may supply D (5 bases each). Between the trimmed V and J ends, which lost 6 bases and 8 bases, there was a span of 20 bases. Germline V lookup: CDR1 MNHEY, CDR2 SVGEGT. The CDR3 contains 15 residues. The CDR3 sequence: CASRFGTQGAHEQFF. As DNA, the CDR3 is TGTGCCAGCAGGTTTGGGACCCAAGGCGCGCATGAGCAGTTCTTC.

V is TRBV20-1 and J is TRBJ2-3; 7 bases match TRBD2. This CDR3 comprises 13 residues. Looked up from germline, CDR1 is DFQATT and CDR2 is SNEGSKA (reference sequence). With V trimmed by 4 bases and J by 2 bases, 3 bases remained unmatched. In DNA, the CDR3 is TGCAGTGCTACTAGCGGTCACACAGATACGCAGTATTTT. Translating it yields CSATSGHTDTQYF.

This clonotype has a handful of counts. The rearrangement joins TRBV5-1 to TRBJ2-2; no clear D. This CDR3 region has 14 residues. Germline V lookup: CDR1 SGHRS, CDR2 YFSETQ. With 2 bases removed from V and 5 bases from J, the gap between germline ends came to 10 bases. CDR3 bases: TGCGCCAGCAGCTTAACTTGGCGAACCGGGGAGCTGTTTTTT. Translated: CASSLTWRTGELFF.